The present TCR beta chain was sequenced within a study of cytomegalovirus exposure and HLA in healthy donors. General study findings and limits: Within an earlier analysis, most TCR beta V segments proved productive either about 90% or about 30% of the time.

Germline V gives CDR1 SEHNR, CDR2 FQNEAQ (reference sequence). This CDR3 comprises 13 residues. V was shortened by 1 base and J by 6 bases, with 8 bases between the two germline ends. Of note for this clone: The antigen remains undetermined.

PCR employed 60 Vbeta and 13 Jbeta primers. The method was immunoSEQ multiplex PCR; TCRdb's version includes in-frame clones alone and lacks a portion of them. The profile shows tens of thousands of clones, 70% to 85% of them singletons. The chain links TRBV7-9 to TRBJ2-3, with a weak D call TRBD1 (6 bases). Sequenced sample: PBMCs. This sequence originates from a woman aged 45-65 years in good health and CMV-seropositive. The CDR3 bases are TGTGCCAGCAGCTTAGGGGGGCCCGATACGCAGTATTTT. The encoded protein is CASSLGGPDTQYF.